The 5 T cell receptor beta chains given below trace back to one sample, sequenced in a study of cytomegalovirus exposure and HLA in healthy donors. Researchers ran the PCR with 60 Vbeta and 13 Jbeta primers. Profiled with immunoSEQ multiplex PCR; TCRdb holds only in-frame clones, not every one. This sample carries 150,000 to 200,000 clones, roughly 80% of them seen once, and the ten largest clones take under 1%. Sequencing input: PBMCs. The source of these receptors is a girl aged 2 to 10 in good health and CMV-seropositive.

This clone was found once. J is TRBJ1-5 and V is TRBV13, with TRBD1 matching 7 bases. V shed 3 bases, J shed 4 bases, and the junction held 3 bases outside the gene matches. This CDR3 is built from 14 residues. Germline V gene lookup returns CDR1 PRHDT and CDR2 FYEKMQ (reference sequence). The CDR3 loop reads CASSFSGGNQPQHF. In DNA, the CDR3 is TGTGCCAGCAGCTTCTCAGGGGGGAATCAGCCCCAGCATTTT.

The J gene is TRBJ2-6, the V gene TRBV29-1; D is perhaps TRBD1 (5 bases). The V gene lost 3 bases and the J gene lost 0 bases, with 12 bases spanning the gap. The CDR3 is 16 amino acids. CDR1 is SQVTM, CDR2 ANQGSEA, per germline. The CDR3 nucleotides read TGCAGCGTTGAGACGGACATAGACTCTGGGGCCAACGTCCTGACTTTC. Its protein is CSVETDIDSGANVLTF. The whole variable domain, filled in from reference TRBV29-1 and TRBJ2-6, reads SAVISQKPSRDICQRGTSLTIQCQVDSQVTMMFWYRQQPGQSLTLIATANQGSEATYESGFVIDKFPISRPNLTFSTLTVSNMSPEDSSIYLCSVETDIDSGANVLTFGAGSRLTVL.

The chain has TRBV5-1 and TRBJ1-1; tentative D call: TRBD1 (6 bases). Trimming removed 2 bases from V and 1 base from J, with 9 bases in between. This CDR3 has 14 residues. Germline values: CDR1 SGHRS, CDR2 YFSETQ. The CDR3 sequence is CASSFTGQNTEAFF. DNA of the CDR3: TGCGCCAGCAGCTTCACAGGGCAGAACACTGAAGCTTTCTTT.

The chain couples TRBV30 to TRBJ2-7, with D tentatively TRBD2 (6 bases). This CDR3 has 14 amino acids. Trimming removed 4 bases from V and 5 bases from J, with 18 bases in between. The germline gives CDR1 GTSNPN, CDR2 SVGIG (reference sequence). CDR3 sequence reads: CAWNEGTGGDEQYF. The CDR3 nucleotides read TGTGCCTGGAATGAGGGAACAGGCGGGGACGAGCAGTACTTC.

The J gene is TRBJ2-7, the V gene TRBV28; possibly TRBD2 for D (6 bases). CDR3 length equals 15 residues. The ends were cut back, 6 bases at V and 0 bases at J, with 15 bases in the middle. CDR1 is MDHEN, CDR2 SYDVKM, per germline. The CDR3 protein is CASRGRRGVSYEQYF. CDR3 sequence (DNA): TGTGCCAGCAGGGGCCGGAGGGGAGTCTCCTACGAGCAGTACTTC.